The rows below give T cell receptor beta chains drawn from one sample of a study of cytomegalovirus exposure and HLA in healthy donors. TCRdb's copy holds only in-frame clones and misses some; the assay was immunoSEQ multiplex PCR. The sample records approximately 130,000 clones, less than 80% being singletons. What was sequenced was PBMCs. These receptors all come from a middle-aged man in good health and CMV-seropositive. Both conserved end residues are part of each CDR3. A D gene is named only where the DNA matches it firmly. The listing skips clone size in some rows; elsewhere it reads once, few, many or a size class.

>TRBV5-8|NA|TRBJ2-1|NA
TGTGCCAGCAGCTCAGGACAGCCAACCTACAATGAGCAGTTCTTC
CASSSGQPTYNEQFF
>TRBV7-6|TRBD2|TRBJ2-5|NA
TGTGCCAGCAGCTTAGAACTGGGGACTAGCGAGGGGGAGACCCAGTACTTC
CASSLELGTSEGETQYF
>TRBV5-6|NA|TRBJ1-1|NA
TGTGCCAGCAGCTCCTGGGGGGGTGAAGCTTTCTTT
CASSSWGGEAFF
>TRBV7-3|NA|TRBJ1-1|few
TGTGCCAGCAGCTTAACGACACGAACTGAAGCTTTCTTT
CASSLTTRTEAFF
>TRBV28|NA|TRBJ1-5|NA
TGTGCCAGCAGTCCCGGCGGGGAGGGTCGGCAGCCCCAGCATTTT
CASSPGGEGRQPQHF
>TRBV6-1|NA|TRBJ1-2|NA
TGTGCCAGCAGTGAACACAGAGGGGGATATGGCTACACCTTC
CASSEHRGGYGYTF
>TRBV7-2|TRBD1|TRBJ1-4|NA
TGTGCCAGCAGCAAACCGGGACAGGGTAATGAAAAACTGTTTTTT
CASSKPGQGNEKLFF
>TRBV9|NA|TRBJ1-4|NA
TGTGCCAGCAGCGTAGGGGGAAGGGGACGGGAGAATGAAAAACTGTTTTTT
CASSVGGRGRENEKLFF
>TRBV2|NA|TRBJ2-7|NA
TGTGCCAGCAGTGAAACCGCCCCTCCGGGGAGCTACGAGCAGTACTTC
CASSETAPPGSYEQYF
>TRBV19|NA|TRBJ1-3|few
TGTGCCAGTAGGATCACGGCAGGGTTGCCTGGAAACACCATATATTTT
CASRITAGLPGNTIYF
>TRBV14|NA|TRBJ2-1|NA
TGTGCCAGCAGCCAAGTCTTCGGGGGGCCATTATCTCACAATGAGCAGTTCTTC
CASSQVFGGPLSHNEQFF
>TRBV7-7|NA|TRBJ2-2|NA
TGTGCCAGCAGCTCCTCTCTTATAGACGGGGAGCTGTTTTTT
CASSSSLIDGELFF
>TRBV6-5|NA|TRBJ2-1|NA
TGTGCCAGCAGTCGACGACAGGATGGAGCCAATGAGCAGTTCTTC
CASSRRQDGANEQFF
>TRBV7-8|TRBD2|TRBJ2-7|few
TGTGCCAGCAGCCTTCAGCGGGGGACCTACGAGCAGTACTTC
CASSLQRGTYEQYF
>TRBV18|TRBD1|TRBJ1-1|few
TGTGCCAGCTCACCACTCCGAAGGGGGCAGAACACTGAAGCTTTCTTT
CASSPLRRGQNTEAFF
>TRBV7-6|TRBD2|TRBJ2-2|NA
TGTGCCAGCAGCTTAAGTCGCGGGGGGAACACCGGGGAGCTGTTTTTT
CASSLSRGGNTGELFF
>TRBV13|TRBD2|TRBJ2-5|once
TGTGCCAGCAGCCCGGTAGCGGGACAAGAGACCCAGTACTTC
CASSPVAGQETQYF
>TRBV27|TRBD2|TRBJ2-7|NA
TGTGCCAGCAGTTTAGGGGTGGGGCTAGCGGGAGGTAGCGAGCAGTACTTC
CASSLGVGLAGGSEQYF
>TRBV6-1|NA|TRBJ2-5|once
TGTGCCAGCAGTGAAGGGGCTCTCGCCCAGTACTTC
CASSEGALAQYF
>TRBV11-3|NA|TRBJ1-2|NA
TGTGCCAGCAGCCAGACGTACGGGGGGCCAGGCTACACCTTC
CASSQTYGGPGYTF
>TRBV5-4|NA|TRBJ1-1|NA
TGTGCCAGCAGCTTGGGAGGGTTCGGCACTGAAGCTTTCTTT
CASSLGGFGTEAFF
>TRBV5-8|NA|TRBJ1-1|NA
TGTGCCAGCAGCTTTCAACAGGGAACTGAAGCTTTCTTT
CASSFQQGTEAFF
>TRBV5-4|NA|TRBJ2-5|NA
TGTGCCAGCAGCTTGGCTGGGGGCGGTAAGACCCAGTACTTC
CASSLAGGGKTQYF
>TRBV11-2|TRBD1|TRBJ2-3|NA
TGTGCCAGCAGCTTAGTGACAGGGTTCACAGATACGCAGTATTTT
CASSLVTGFTDTQYF
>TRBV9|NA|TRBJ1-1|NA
TGTGCCAGCAGCGTAGGCCCGTCCCGGGAAGCTTTCTTT
CASSVGPSREAFF
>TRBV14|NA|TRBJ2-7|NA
TGTGCCAGCAGCCATCAGGGGTACGAGCAGTACTTC
CASSHQGYEQYF
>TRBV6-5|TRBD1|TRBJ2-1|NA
TGTGCCAGCAGTTACACAAGCGGGACAGGGGGCAATGAGCAGTTCTTC
CASSYTSGTGGNEQFF
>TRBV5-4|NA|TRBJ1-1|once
TGTGCCAGCAGCGTGAATCGCAATGGCGGGAACACTGAAGCTTTCTTT
CASSVNRNGGNTEAFF
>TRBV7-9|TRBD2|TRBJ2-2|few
TGTGCCAGCAGGTCCCGGACTAGCGGTTCGAACACCGGGGAGCTGTTTTTT
CASRSRTSGSNTGELFF
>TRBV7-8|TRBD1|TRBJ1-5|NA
TGTGCCAGCAGCTTGGGACAGGGGGCGGGACAGCCCCAGCATTTT
CASSLGQGAGQPQHF
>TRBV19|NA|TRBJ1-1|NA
TGTGCCAGTCATCTCCAGGGGTATGCTACTGAAGCTTTCTTT
CASHLQGYATEAFF
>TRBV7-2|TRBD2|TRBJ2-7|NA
TGTGCCAGCAGCTTAGGAGGGACTAGGGGATACGAGCAGTACTTC
CASSLGGTRGYEQYF
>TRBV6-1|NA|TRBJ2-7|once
TGTGCCAGCGGTAGACAGGCTACCGAGCAGTACTTC
CASGRQATEQYF
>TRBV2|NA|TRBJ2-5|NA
TGTGCCAGCGGGAAGGAAAGCGGGCGGCAAGAGACCCAGTACTTC
CASGKESGRQETQYF
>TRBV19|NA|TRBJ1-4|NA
TGTGCCAGTAGTATCGACAGAGCAACTAATGAAAAACTGTTTTTT
CASSIDRATNEKLFF
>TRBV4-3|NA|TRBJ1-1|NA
TGCGCCAGCAGCCGGAGCAAGAACACTGAAGCTTTCTTT
CASSRSKNTEAFF
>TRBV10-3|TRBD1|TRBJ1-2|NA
TGTGCCATCAGTGACCACGAGGGGACAGGGGTGGATGGCTACACCTTC
CAISDHEGTGVDGYTF
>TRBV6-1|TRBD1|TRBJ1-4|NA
TGTGCCAGCGGACGCCGGGACAGCCAACGTTTT
CASGRRDSQRF
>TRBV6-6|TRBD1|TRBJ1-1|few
TGTGCCAGCAGAGCCAGCAGGGGGAGAGACACTGAAGCTTTCTTT
CASRASRGRDTEAFF
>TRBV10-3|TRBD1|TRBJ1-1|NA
TGTGCCATCAGTGACGGACAGGGCACTGAAGCTTTCTTT
CAISDGQGTEAFF
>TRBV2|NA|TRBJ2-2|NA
TGTGCCAGCAAGTCCGGGACGAACACCGGGGAGCTGTTTTTT
CASKSGTNTGELFF
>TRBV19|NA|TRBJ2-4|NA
TGTGCCAGTAGTATAACCCCCTTTACAGACGAGAAAAACATTCAGTACTTC
CASSITPFTDEKNIQYF
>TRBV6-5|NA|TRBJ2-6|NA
TGTGCCAGCAGTTATCAGGGCTCTGGGGCCAACGTCCTGACTTTC
CASSYQGSGANVLTF
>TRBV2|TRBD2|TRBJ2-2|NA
TGTGCCAGCAGATTTCGGACTAGCGGGAGATCAGGGGAGCTGTTTTTT
CASRFRTSGRSGELFF
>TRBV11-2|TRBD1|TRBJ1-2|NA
TGTGCCAGCAGCTTAATCGGGACAGGGACATATGGCTACACCTTC
CASSLIGTGTYGYTF
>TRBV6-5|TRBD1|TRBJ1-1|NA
TGTGCCAGCAGTCCTTGGACAGGGGGGGACACTGAAGCTTTCTTT
CASSPWTGGDTEAFF
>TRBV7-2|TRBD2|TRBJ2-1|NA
TGTGCCAGCAGCAAGACTAATAGCGGGGGGAGCTCCTACAATGAGCAGTTCTTC
CASSKTNSGGSSYNEQFF
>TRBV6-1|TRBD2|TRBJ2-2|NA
TGTGCCAGCAAAGGACTAGCGGGCACCGGGGAGCTGTTTTTT
CASKGLAGTGELFF
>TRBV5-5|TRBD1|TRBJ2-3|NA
TGTGCCAGCAGCGCCCAGGGGGCCGGGGGCACAGATACGCAGTATTTT
CASSAQGAGGTDTQYF
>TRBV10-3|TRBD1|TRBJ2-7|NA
TGTGCCACCGGACAGGGGTACGAGCAGTACTTC
CATGQGYEQYF
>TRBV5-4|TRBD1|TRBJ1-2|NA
TGTGCCAGCAGCGCTGGACAGGGAACTAACTATGGCTACACCTTC
CASSAGQGTNYGYTF
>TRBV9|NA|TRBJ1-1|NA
TGTGCCAGCAGCGGCGACCACAGGGTGCCTGAAGCTTTCTTT
CASSGDHRVPEAFF
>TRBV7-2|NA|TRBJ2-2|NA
TGTGCCAGCAGCTTAGGATTCAGATTATTCACCGGGGAGCTGTTTTTT
CASSLGFRLFTGELFF
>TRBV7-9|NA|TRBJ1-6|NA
TGTGCCAGCAGCTTCGACGGGGATTCACCCCTCCACTTT
CASSFDGDSPLHF
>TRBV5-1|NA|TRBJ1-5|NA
TGCGCCAGCAGCTTGTGGGGCGGAGGCAATCAGCCCCAGCATTTT
CASSLWGGGNQPQHF
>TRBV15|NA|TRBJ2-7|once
TGTGCCACCAGCAGAGAAGGTGGAGGATCCTACGAGCAGTACTTC
CATSREGGGSYEQYF
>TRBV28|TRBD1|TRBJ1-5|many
TGTGCCAGCAGTACCCGGGACAGCCTTCCCCAGCATTTT
CASSTRDSLPQHF
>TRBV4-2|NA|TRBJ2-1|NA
TGTGCCAGCAGCCAAGATCTGCACGGGAGCACCTACAATGAGCAGTTCTTC
CASSQDLHGSTYNEQFF
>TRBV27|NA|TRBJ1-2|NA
TGTGCCAGCAGTTTCGAGGCGGGCCGCGGTAGGGGCTACACCTTC
CASSFEAGRGRGYTF
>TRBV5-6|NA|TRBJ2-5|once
TGTGCCAGCAGCAGGGAGAGGCAAGAGACCCAGTACTTC
CASSRERQETQYF